This T cell receptor beta chain was sequenced for a study of CD8+ T cells in alopecia areata (dated by TCRdb to the late 2010s). Study-wide context: To study T cell clonal expansion in alopecia areata, the researchers applied high-throughput TCRbeta sequencing to both the C3H/HeJ mouse model and human patients. Scalp tissue and sorted CD4+ and CD8+ peripheral blood T cells from patchy and totalis/universalis alopecia areata patients and from healthy controls were covered by human TCRbeta sequencing. Scalp clonality was compared among normal scalp (n=4), patchy alopecia areata scalp (n=8), and alopecia totalis/universalis scalp (n=8). RNA came from the PAXgene miRNA kit for fixed scalp, the miRNeasy kit for PBMCs, and the RNeasy kit for mouse skin. TCRbeta CDR3 regions were amplified by immunoSEQ multiplex PCR with 35 Vbeta forward and 13 Jbeta reverse primers. The paper's findings and limits, for the study overall: Unlike mouse skin, where gammadelta T cells dominate, normal human skin contains resident alphabeta T cells that get sequenced too, which complicates analysis of the scalp TCR repertoire. Compared with normal scalp, lesional scalp, particularly in alopecia totalis/universalis, had higher clonality and more expanded CD8+ clones, which suggests antigenic drive. TCR sequences shared between patients were less clear than in mice, possibly partly because of HLA diversity in the patient population.

The library was prepared using the immunoSEQ multiplex PCR assay. RNA was extracted from all samples and reverse transcribed into cDNA as template for TCR sequencing. SuperScript III was used for first-strand cDNA synthesis, primed with a 2:1 mix of oligo-dT and random hexamers. Amplification bias was assessed with a synthetic immune receptor repertoire, and residual bias was removed computationally. On the study's bioinformatics: Raw reads were preprocessed to remove errors, and CDR3 was defined according to IMGT conventions as the region from the conserved cysteine to phenylalanine. Clonality was computed as 1 minus the Shannon entropy, with the entropy normalized by log2 of the number of productive unique TCRs. Scalp TCRbeta sequences were cross-referenced with sorted blood CD4 and CD8 repertoires so that the CD4 or CD8 identity of scalp clones could be inferred. TCRdb re-hosts the immuneACCESS table, in-frame sequences only. Its copies lack some clones; in the studies checked, an unresolved V gene accounts for under half of them, and the cause for the rest is not known. V and J calls and clone size follow that table, whereas D and trimming were derived from the DNA. In all, the sample holds 65,000 to 100,000 clones, and roughly 47% of those were seen once. The ten largest clones add up to 5.7% of the sample.

Lesional scalp punch biopsies and peripheral blood were obtained from alopecia areata patients. PBMCs were separated by density centrifugation and stained for CD3, CD4 and CD8, after which CD4+ and CD8+ T cells were sorted on a FACSAria. As part of a multicenter biomarker study, untreated alopecia areata patients were recruited. Blood CD8+ T cells from 4 to 6 biomarker-study patients were further sorted into NKG2D-low and NKG2D-high fractions. This clone was observed a few times. Its antigen is currently not known. There are no base qualities to consult, and no much larger clone falls within one base. CDR1 and CDR2, looked up from the germline V gene, are SGHTA and FQGNSA. The cysteine opens and the phenylalanine closes a CDR3 of 15 amino acids. The read is trimmed to its CDR3 DNA, 45 bases read in frame from base 1. For this chain, trimming is 5 bases at the V end and 5 bases at the J end, and the number of junction bases without a gene match is 9.

Sequenced: NKG2D-high CD8+ T cells sorted from blood. What this sample's cell subset or site label stands for: sorted CD8+ NKG2D-high blood T cells. This TCR was recovered from a human donor with alopecia areata. The V gene is TRBV7-2 and the J gene is TRBJ2-4, and TRBD2 matches 7 of the central bases. The CDR3 reads as follows: CASSTHRGRENIQYF. The DNA sequence is as follows: TGTGCCAGCAGCACCCACCGGGGGAGGGAAAACATTCAGTACTTC.